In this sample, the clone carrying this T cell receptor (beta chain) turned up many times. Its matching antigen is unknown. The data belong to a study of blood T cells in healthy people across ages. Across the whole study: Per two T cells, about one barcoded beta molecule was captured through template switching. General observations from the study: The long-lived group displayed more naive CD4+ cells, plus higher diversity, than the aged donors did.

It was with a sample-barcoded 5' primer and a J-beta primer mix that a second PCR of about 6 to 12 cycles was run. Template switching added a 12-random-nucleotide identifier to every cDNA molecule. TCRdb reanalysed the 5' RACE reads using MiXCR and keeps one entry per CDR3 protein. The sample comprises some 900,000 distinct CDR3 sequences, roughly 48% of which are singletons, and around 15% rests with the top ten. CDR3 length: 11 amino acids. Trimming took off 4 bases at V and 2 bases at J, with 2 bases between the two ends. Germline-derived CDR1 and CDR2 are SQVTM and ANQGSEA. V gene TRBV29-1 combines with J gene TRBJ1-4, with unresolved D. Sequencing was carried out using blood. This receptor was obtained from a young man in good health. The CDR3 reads CSVATNEKLFF. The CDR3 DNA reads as TGCAGCGTTGCCACTAATGAAAAACTGTTTTTT.